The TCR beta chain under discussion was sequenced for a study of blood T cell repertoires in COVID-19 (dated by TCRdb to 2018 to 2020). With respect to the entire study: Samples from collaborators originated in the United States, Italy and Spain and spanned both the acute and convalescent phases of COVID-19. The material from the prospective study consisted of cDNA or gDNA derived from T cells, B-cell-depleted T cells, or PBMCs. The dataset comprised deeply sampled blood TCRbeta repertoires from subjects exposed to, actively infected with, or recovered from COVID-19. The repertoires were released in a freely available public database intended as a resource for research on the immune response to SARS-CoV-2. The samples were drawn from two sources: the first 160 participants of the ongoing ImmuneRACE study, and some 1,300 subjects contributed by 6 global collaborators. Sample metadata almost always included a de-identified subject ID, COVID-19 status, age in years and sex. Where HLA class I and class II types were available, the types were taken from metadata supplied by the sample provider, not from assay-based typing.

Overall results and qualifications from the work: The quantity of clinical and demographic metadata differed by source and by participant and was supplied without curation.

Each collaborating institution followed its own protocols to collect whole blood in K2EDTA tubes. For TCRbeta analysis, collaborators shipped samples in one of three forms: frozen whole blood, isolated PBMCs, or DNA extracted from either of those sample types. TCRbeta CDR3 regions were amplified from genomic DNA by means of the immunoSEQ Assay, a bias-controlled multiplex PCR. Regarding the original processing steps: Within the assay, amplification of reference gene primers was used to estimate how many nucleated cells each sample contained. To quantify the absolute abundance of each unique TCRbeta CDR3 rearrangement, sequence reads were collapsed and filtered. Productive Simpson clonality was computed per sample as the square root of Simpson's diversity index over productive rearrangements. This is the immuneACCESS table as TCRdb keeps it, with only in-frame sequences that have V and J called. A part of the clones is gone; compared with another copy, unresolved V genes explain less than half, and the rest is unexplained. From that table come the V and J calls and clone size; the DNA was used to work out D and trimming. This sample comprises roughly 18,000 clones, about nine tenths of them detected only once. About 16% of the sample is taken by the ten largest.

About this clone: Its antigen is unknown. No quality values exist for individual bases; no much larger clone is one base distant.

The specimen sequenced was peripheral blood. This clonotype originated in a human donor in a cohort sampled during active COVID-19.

The sequenced DNA: TGTGCCAGCAGCCAAGGGCGACAGGGGGTCTTCTATGGCTACACCTTC. The translation is CASSQGRQGVFYGYTF. This sequence uses TRBV3-1 (or the pseudogene TRBV3-2) and TRBJ1-2, and TRBD1 matches 9 of the central bases. The germline V gene encodes CDR1 LGHDT and CDR2 YNNKEL (reference sequence). At the junction V is shortened by 1 base and J by 4 bases; bases outside the gene matches: 7. The CDR3 has 16 amino acids, counting the end cysteine and phenylalanine. CDR3 DNA is the only sequence kept; it has 48 bases, read in frame from the first base.